These 25 T cell receptor beta chains originate from one sample sequenced in a study of blood T cell repertoires in COVID-19. Method: immunoSEQ multiplex PCR; TCRdb's copy keeps in-frame clones and lacks some. Here the sample spans 150,000 to 180,000 clones, approximately 86% being singletons. The sequenced sample consisted of peripheral blood. The origin of the receptors is a man aged 60 to 75 with COVID-19, enrolled during active disease.

V and J are TRBV5-1 and TRBJ1-1; 8 nucleotides agree with TRBD1. The CDR3 totals 16 residues. Germline V gene lookup returns CDR1 SGHRS and CDR2 YFSETQ. V was clipped by 0 bases and J by 0 bases; unmatched bases: 4. The CDR3 protein is CASSLVPTGVNTEAFF. CDR3 coding DNA: TGCGCCAGCAGCTTGGTCCCGACAGGGGTGAACACTGAAGCTTTCTTT.

The V gene is TRBV3-1 (or the pseudogene TRBV3-2), the J gene TRBJ1-1; no clear D gene. This CDR3 is built from 13 residues. V was trimmed by 6 bases and J by 8 bases, leaving 16 bases between them. Germline V gene sequence: CDR1 LGHDT, CDR2 YNNKEL (reference sequence). The CDR3 DNA sequence: TGTGCCAGCAGTACCCTAAGAGGAGGGGAAGCTTTCTTT. Residues: CASSTLRGGEAFF.

The CDR3 sequence: CASSIMDSKKRYEQYF. Written as DNA, the CDR3 is TGTGCCAGTAGTATAATGGACTCCAAGAAACGCTACGAGCAGTACTTC. This chain joins TRBV19 and TRBJ2-7; D perhaps matches TRBD2 (5 bases). Deletions cut 2 bases from V and 3 bases from J, with 17 bases between. The CDR3 length is 16 residues. Germline V gives CDR1 LNHDA, CDR2 SQIVND (reference sequence).

The chain recombines TRBV14 with TRBJ1-2; D is perhaps TRBD1 (5 bases). The CDR3 extends over 14 amino acids. Germline V lookup: CDR1 SGHDN, CDR2 FVKESK. V was shortened by 4 bases and J by 7 bases, with 16 bases between the two germline ends. CDR3 residues: CASSRDGGISGYTF. The CDR3 coding sequence is TGTGCCAGCAGCCGAGACGGGGGGATTTCTGGCTACACCTTC.

V and J are TRBV28 and TRBJ1-2, with 7 positions matching TRBD1. CDR3 size: 15 residues. Germline lookup yields CDR1 MDHEN and CDR2 SYDVKM. With 4 bases clipped from V and 8 bases from J, the junction kept 13 bases outside the gene matches. The CDR3 DNA follows: TGTGCCAGCAGTTCGTCATCCGGAGGGGGCTTCGGCTACACCTTC. Translating gives CASSSSSGGGFGYTF.

This chain connects TRBV7-2 to TRBJ2-7; 12 bases are a match to TRBD2. Germline CDR1 is SGHTA and CDR2 is FQGNSA. This CDR3 region has 17 residues. V trimming: 0 bases; J trimming: 3 bases; junction bases outside the gene matches: 6. CDR3 coding DNA: TGTGCCAGCAGCTTAGCGAGGACTAGCGGGATAATCTACGAGCAGTACTTC. It translates to CASSLARTSGIIYEQYF.

The genes are TRBV29-1 and TRBJ2-2; 12 bases are shared with TRBD2. V trimming: 5 bases; J trimming: 4 bases; junction bases outside the gene matches: 11. This CDR3 is 17 amino acids long. Germline V gives CDR1 SQVTM, CDR2 ANQGSEA. CDR3 in amino acids: CSVSKTSGSSGTGELFF. The CDR3 coding sequence is TGCAGCGTTTCCAAGACTAGCGGGAGTAGCGGCACCGGGGAGCTGTTTTTT.

This sequence joins TRBV10-3 and TRBJ1-1; 9 bases agree with TRBD1. Looked up from germline, CDR1 is ENHRY and CDR2 is SYGVKD. This CDR3 contains 14 residues. V dropped 6 bases and J dropped 1; count of bases not matched to a gene: 3. CDR3 nucleotide sequence: TGTGCCATCAGGGGACAGGGAGCGAACACTGAAGCTTTCTTT. Protein product: CAIRGQGANTEAFF.

This chain joins TRBV27 and TRBJ2-3; D possibly corresponds to TRBD1 (5 bases). Germline lookup yields CDR1 MNHEY and CDR2 SMNVEV (reference sequence). This CDR3 spans 14 amino acids. The germline V and J ends were trimmed by 2 bases and 1 base, with 7 bases remaining between them. The CDR3 DNA is TGTGCCAGCAGTTTAGGGGCCGGCACAGATACGCAGTATTTT. Its translation: CASSLGAGTDTQYF.

The chain joins TRBV28 to TRBJ2-1, with 7 bases that match TRBD1. The germline CDR1 and CDR2 sequences are MDHEN and SYDVKM. V was pared by 2 bases and J by 3 bases, with 4 bases of the junction left unmatched. CDR3 length: 15 residues. The CDR3 sequence: CASSLIGQDYNEQFF. CDR3 DNA: TGTGCCAGCAGTTTAATTGGACAGGACTACAATGAGCAGTTCTTC.

J is TRBJ2-1 and V is TRBV6-5; a possible D gene is TRBD1 (7 bases). The CDR3 totals 15 residues. V was cut by 4 bases and J by 7 bases, with 17 bases left in between. Germline-derived CDR1 and CDR2 are MNHEY and SVGAGI. The CDR3 sequence: CASSSGSGGWNEQFF. The CDR3 nucleotides read TGTGCCAGCAGTTCCGGTTCAGGGGGGTGGAATGAGCAGTTCTTC.

The rearrangement uses TRBV4-1 and TRBJ1-1; 11 bases are a match to TRBD1. Germline V CDR1 and CDR2: MGHRA, YSYEKL. The V segment lost 4 bases and the J segment 3 bases; nucleotides outside the gene matches: 16. The CDR3 has 19 amino acids. The CDR3 DNA is TGCGCCAGCAGCCCATGGGGTCGGACAGGGGGCATCGGGGACACTGAAGCTTTCTTT. Translating it yields CASSPWGRTGGIGDTEAFF.

The V gene is TRBV5-1, the J gene TRBJ1-3; 8 nucleotides align to TRBD1. Germline V gives CDR1 SGHRS, CDR2 YFSETQ. The J segment lost 0 bases and the V segment lost 3 bases, leaving 2 bases of the junction unmatched. The CDR3 spans 15 residues. The CDR3 loop is CASSWTGSSGNTIYF. The CDR3 DNA reads as TGCGCCAGCAGCTGGACAGGGAGCTCTGGAAACACCATATATTTT.

This sequence joins TRBV5-1 and TRBJ2-2; 8 nucleotides agree with TRBD2. There are 16 residues in the CDR3. Germline V gives CDR1 SGHRS, CDR2 YFSETQ. V gave up 2 bases and J gave up 2 bases; unmatched junction bases: 5. In nucleotides, the CDR3 is TGCGCCAGCAGCTTTCCGGGACTAGGCAACACCGGGGAGCTGTTTTTT. Translating it yields CASSFPGLGNTGELFF.

This clone came up a few times. The CDR3 here is CASGLVPEGYGYTF. CDR3 nucleotides: TGTGCTAGTGGTTTGGTACCCGAGGGCTATGGCTACACCTTC. The V call is TRBV12-5, the J call TRBJ1-2; D not resolved. The CDR3 runs to 14 residues. V was cut by 0 bases and J by 4 bases, with 9 bases left in between. Per germline, CDR1 LGHNT and CDR2 FRNRAP.

The chain uses TRBV30 and TRBJ1-5; D possibly corresponds to TRBD1 (5 bases). V lost 5 bases and J 7 bases, leaving 15 bases between the germline ends. This CDR3 spans 13 amino acids. The germline CDR1 and CDR2 sequences are GTSNPN and SVGIG (reference sequence). The CDR3 loop is CAWAKGGGQPQHF. For the CDR3, the DNA is TGTGCCTGGGCCAAAGGCGGGGGGCAGCCCCAGCATTTT.

This chain connects TRBV4-1 to TRBJ1-3; possibly TRBD1 for D (6 bases). This CDR3 has 17 amino acids. Germline V gene data show CDR1 as MGHRA and CDR2 as YSYEKL. Trimming removed 2 bases at V and 0 bases at J, with 14 bases between. This CDR3 reads CASSQKPGVSSGNTIYF. CDR3 coding DNA: TGCGCCAGCAGCCAAAAACCAGGGGTTTCCTCTGGAAACACCATATATTTT.

The chain's CDR3 is CASSLNSGGYVPQYF. DNA of the CDR3: TGTGCCAGCAGCTTAAATAGCGGGGGTTATGTTCCCCAGTACTTC. V gene TRBV7-3 combines with J gene TRBJ2-5; 9 nucleotides agree with TRBD2. The CDR3 has 15 residues. Looked up from germline, CDR1 is SGHTA and CDR2 is FQGTGA. J lost 9 bases, V lost 1 base, and 9 bases had no gene match. Using reference TRBV7-3 and TRBJ2-5 for the parts outside the CDR3, the full variable domain is GAGVSQTPSNKVTEKGKYVELRCDPISGHTALYWYRQSLGQGPEFLIYFQGTGAADDSGLPNDRFFAVRPEGSVSTLKIQRTERGDSAVYLCASSLNSGGYVPQYFGPGTRLLVL.

The chain has TRBV11-3 and TRBJ1-1; TRBD1 is a possible D gene (6 bases). Trimming took off 2 bases at V and 7 bases at J, with 17 bases between the two ends. CDR3 size: 15 residues. CDR1 and CDR2 (germline): SGHNT, YENEEA. The CDR3 DNA sequence: TGTGCCAGCAGCTTATACAGGGATAGCCTTAGTGAAGCTTTCTTT. As protein: CASSLYRDSLSEAFF.

The J gene is TRBJ1-2, the V gene TRBV6-5; TRBD1 aligns across 8 bases. Germline V gives CDR1 MNHEY, CDR2 SVGAGI. Germline trimming cut 6 bases from V and 8 bases from J; bases unmatched to any gene: 14. This CDR3 contains 15 residues. The CDR3 sequence is CASSPVRTGRMGYTF. The CDR3 nucleotides read TGTGCCAGCAGCCCCGTCCGGACAGGGCGAATGGGCTACACCTTC.

The chain is built from TRBV19 and TRBJ2-3; D remains ambiguous. This CDR3 region has 15 residues. V lost 5 bases and J lost 2, with 14 bases in between. Germline V gene lookup returns CDR1 LNHDA and CDR2 SQIVND (reference sequence). The CDR3 region has the DNA TGTGCCAGTAGTCCCATCTTCCAGGCCACAGATACGCAGTATTTT. It encodes CASSPIFQATDTQYF.

The V call is TRBV5-5, the J call TRBJ1-3; the D gene is possibly TRBD1 (5 bases). V lost 0 bases and J 3 bases, leaving 10 bases between the germline ends. The CDR3 sequence is 15 residues long. Germline CDR1 is SGHKS and CDR2 is YYEKEE (reference sequence). The DNA for the CDR3 is TGTGCCAGCAGCTTGGCGGGGACTTATGGAAACACCATATATTTT. Protein: CASSLAGTYGNTIYF.

The chain has TRBV5-1 and TRBJ1-6, with D possibly matching TRBD1 (5 bases). The CDR3 covers 15 residues. Trimming removed 5 bases from V and 8 bases from J, with 17 bases in between. In germline, CDR1 is SGHRS, CDR2 YFSETQ. CDR3 region: CASRFVTGVDSPLHF. CDR3 bases: TGCGCCAGCAGGTTCGTAACAGGTGTTGATTCACCCCTCCACTTT.

The gene calls are TRBV10-3 and TRBJ1-2; the D is unclear. Trimming removed 0 bases from V and 4 bases from J, with 9 bases in between. In germline, CDR1 is ENHRY, CDR2 SYGVKD. This CDR3 is 14 amino acids long. The CDR3 DNA follows: TGTGCCATCAGTGAGTCGGGCCAGGTCTATGGCTACACCTTC. Its translation: CAISESGQVYGYTF.

V and J are TRBV4-3 and TRBJ1-3; 8 bases are shared with TRBD1. The CDR3 is 15 amino acids. Germline V gene data show CDR1 as LGHNA and CDR2 as YSLEER. V trimming: 4 bases; J trimming: 1 base; junction bases outside the gene matches: 3. Here the CDR3 reads CASSPWTGSGNTIYF. The CDR3 DNA follows: TGCGCCAGCAGCCCCTGGACAGGGTCTGGAAACACCATATATTTT.